The 22 T cell receptor beta chains listed next were all sequenced from one sample in a study of Graves' ophthalmopathy and Graves' hyperthyroidism. Investigators amplified TCR beta CDR3 regions from RNA transcripts. First-round RT-PCR used HTBI primers; second-round multiplex PCR followed. In TCRdb, the multiplex PCR reads were re-called with MiXCR into one record per CDR3 protein. The repertoire holds 150,000 to 200,000 distinct CDR3 sequences, with 35% to 45% as singletons. Sequenced sample: peripheral blood. The receptors come from a man aged 25-40 years with Graves' ophthalmopathy.

In this sample, this clonotype turned up many times. The chain carries TRBV14 and TRBJ1-2; D not certain. This CDR3 spans 14 amino acids. Germline CDR1 is SGHDN and CDR2 is FVKESK. V lost 2 bases to trimming and J lost 4 bases, with 11 bases between them. CDR3: CASSQNPHRYGYTF. The CDR3 DNA is TGTGCCAGCAGCCAAAACCCCCATCGCTATGGCTACACCTTC.

This clonotype was seen at least ten times. Written as DNA, the CDR3 is TGCAGCGTTGCGCAGCTCTATGGCTACACCTTC. This sequence encodes CSVAQLYGYTF. The chain combines TRBV29-1 with TRBJ1-2; D uncertain. V lost 4 bases to trimming and J lost 4 bases, with 7 bases between them. The germline V gene has CDR1 SQVTM and CDR2 ANQGSEA. The CDR3 totals 11 residues.

This clonotype occurred many times. This chain uses TRBV6-5 with TRBJ1-1; D is unresolved. CDR3 length: 12 residues. Trimming shortened V by 0 bases and J by 7 bases, and 6 bases separated the two germline ends. The germline V gene has CDR1 MNHEY and CDR2 SVGAGI. The CDR3 DNA is TGTGCCAGCAGTTACTCTACGGATGAAGCTTTCTTT. It translates to CASSYSTDEAFF.

This clonotype was recorded a few times. This chain links TRBV6-2 or TRBV6-3 with TRBJ2-5, with D perhaps being TRBD1 or TRBD2 (5 bases each). The CDR3 loop spans 13 amino acids. V lost 4 bases to trimming and J lost 2 bases, with 8 bases between them. Germline loops: CDR1 MNHEY, CDR2 SVGEGT. DNA of the CDR3: TGTGCCAGCAGTTGGGGACCACAAGAGACCCAGTACTTC. It encodes CASSWGPQETQYF.

V gene TRBV30 combines with J gene TRBJ2-7, with TRBD2 matching over 7 bases. Germline loops: CDR1 GTSNPN, CDR2 SVGIG (reference sequence). This CDR3 is 13 amino acids long. V dropped 0 bases and J dropped 7; count of bases not matched to a gene: 6. The CDR3 is CAWSVLGGYEQYF. The CDR3 region has the DNA TGTGCCTGGAGTGTACTCGGGGGGTATGAGCAGTACTTC. Full variable domain (rest looked up from reference TRBV30 and TRBJ2-7): SQTIHQWPATLVQPVGSPLSLECTVEGTSNPNLYWYRQAAGRGLQLLFYSVGIGQISSEVPQNLSASRPQDRQFILSSKKLLLSDSGFYLCAWSVLGGYEQYFGPGTRLTVT.

In this sample, this clonotype turned up many times. This chain connects TRBV5-4 to TRBJ1-1; D remains unclear. The ends were cut back, 4 bases at V and 2 bases at J, with 15 bases in the middle. Germline-derived CDR1 and CDR2 are SGHNT and YYREEE (reference sequence). CDR3 size: 15 residues. CDR3 sequence: CASSPRTQPNTEAFF. The CDR3 bases are TGTGCCAGCAGCCCCCGGACTCAACCTAACACTGAAGCTTTCTTT.

This clonotype has ten or more counts. The rearrangement joins TRBV6-2 or TRBV6-3 to TRBJ1-5, with TRBD1 matching 11 bases. Trimming removed 6 bases from V and 9 bases from J; junction bases left unmatched: 4. The germline gives CDR1 MNHEY, CDR2 SVGEGT. This CDR3 is 13 amino acids long. Here the CDR3 DNA reads TGTGCCAGCAGGGGACAGGGGGTCGGGCCCCAGCATTTT. This gives the protein CASRGQGVGPQHF.

The chain recombines TRBV20-1 with TRBJ1-1, with D unclear. The CDR3 sequence is 13 residues long. Per the germline V gene, CDR1 is DFQATT and CDR2 is SNEGSKA (reference sequence). Trimming stripped 1 base from V and 1 base from J, with 7 bases between. The CDR3 protein is CSARGLRNTEAFF. The CDR3 nucleotides read TGCAGTGCTAGAGGCCTGAGGAACACTGAAGCTTTCTTT.

This clonotype was found many times. This chain links TRBV12-3 or TRBV12-4 with TRBJ2-5; unclear D gene. V gave up 2 bases and J gave up 5 bases, with 9 bases separating them. This CDR3 is built from 13 residues. As DNA, the CDR3 is TGTGCCAGCAGTTTAAGTCAACGGGAGACCCAGTACTTC. It encodes CASSLSQRETQYF.

The rearrangement joins TRBV15 to TRBJ1-3, with no clear D. Germline lookup yields CDR1 LNHNV and CDR2 YYDKDF (reference sequence). The CDR3 sequence is 15 residues long. Trimming took 0 bases from V and 0 from J, leaving 6 bases between them. CDR3 residues: CATSRDGVSGNTIYF. The DNA for the CDR3 is TGTGCCACCAGCAGAGATGGAGTCTCTGGAAACACCATATATTTT.

Ten or more counts support this clonotype. The chain couples TRBV11-2 to TRBJ1-1, with a possible D match to TRBD1 (5 bases). V was trimmed by 0 bases and J by 0 bases, leaving 14 bases between them. Germline V gene lookup returns CDR1 SGHAT and CDR2 FQNNGV. CDR3 length equals 17 residues. The CDR3 DNA is TGTGCCAGCAGCTTAGATCCGACAGAGGTCCTGAACACTGAAGCTTTCTTT. It translates to CASSLDPTEVLNTEAFF.

The chain couples TRBV30 to TRBJ1-6, with 7 bases aligning to TRBD1. CDR1 GTSNPN and CDR2 SVGIG come from the germline V gene (reference sequence). Trimming cost V 2 bases and J 8 bases; bases outside gene matches: 6. This CDR3 has 14 amino acids. CDR3 region: CAWSLRTGDSPLHF. For the CDR3, the DNA is TGTGCCTGGAGTCTCAGGACAGGAGATTCACCCCTCCACTTT.

The chain employs TRBV4-3 and TRBJ2-5, with D possibly being TRBD2 (6 bases). CDR1 LGHNA and CDR2 YSLEER come from the germline V gene. The CDR3 has 15 amino acids. V lost 4 bases to trimming and J lost 5 bases, with 17 bases between them. CDR3 nucleotide sequence: TGCGCCAGCAGCCGGGGACTCCCTAAGTCGGAGACCCAGTACTTC. This translates into CASSRGLPKSETQYF.

This clonotype was counted ten times or more. The rearrangement links TRBV6-2 or TRBV6-3 to TRBJ1-5; D not resolved. There are 13 residues in the CDR3. The V end lost 5 bases, the J end lost 11 bases, and 16 bases lay between the germline ends. CDR1 MNHEY and CDR2 SVGEGT come from the germline V gene. This chain's CDR3 is CASSPARALTQHF. Here the CDR3 DNA reads TGTGCCAGCAGTCCGGCTAGGGCCCTGACCCAGCATTTT.

The chain is built from TRBV6-2 or TRBV6-3 and TRBJ1-2; D call uncertain. Looked up from germline, CDR1 is MNHEY and CDR2 is SVGEGT. The CDR3 contains 14 residues. The ends were cut back, 4 bases at V and 0 bases at J, with 9 bases in the middle. The CDR3: CASSSSRTNYGYTF. For the CDR3, the DNA is TGTGCCAGCAGTTCGTCCCGTACTAACTATGGCTACACCTTC.

The CDR3 reads CASSLVQEDGYTF. CDR3 nucleotide sequence: TGTGCCAGCAGTTTAGTACAAGAGGATGGCTACACCTTC. The V call is TRBV28, the J call TRBJ1-2; no firm D call. In germline, CDR1 is MDHEN, CDR2 SYDVKM. V was clipped by 2 bases and J by 6 bases, with 10 bases between them. The CDR3 spans 13 residues.

The chain carries TRBV2 and TRBJ1-5; D unclear. V dropped 4 bases and J dropped 0 bases, with 13 bases sitting between them. The CDR3 spans 16 residues. Germline assignment: CDR1 SNHLY and CDR2 FYNNEI. This CDR3 reads CASSADGVASNQPQHF. CDR3 DNA sequence: TGTGCCAGCAGTGCTGACGGGGTGGCTAGCAATCAGCCCCAGCATTTT.

This clonotype was detected many times. The gene calls are TRBV29-1 and TRBJ2-2; weak D call: TRBD2 (5 bases). V gave up 6 bases and J gave up 6 bases, with 8 bases separating them. The germline CDR1 and CDR2 sequences are SQVTM and ANQGSEA. The CDR3 consists of 11 residues. This CDR3 reads CSVSSSGELFF. CDR3 coding DNA: TGCAGCGTCTCTAGCTCCGGGGAGCTGTTTTTT.

This clonotype was recorded at least ten times. The gene calls are TRBV12-3 or TRBV12-4 and TRBJ1-5, with unresolved D. The V end was cut by 4 bases, the J end by 1 base, with 11 bases between. CDR3 length: 15 amino acids. CDR3 coding DNA: TGTGCCAGCAGTTCCCGCAGTAGCAGCAATCAGCCCCAGCATTTT. Translating it yields CASSSRSSSNQPQHF.

V is TRBV4-1 and J is TRBJ2-5; no firm D call. Trimming removed 3 bases at V and 3 bases at J, with 11 bases between. There are 14 residues in the CDR3. Germline assignment: CDR1 MGHRA and CDR2 YSYEKL. CDR3 nucleotides: TGCGCCAGCAGCCAGGGCCGCCAGAAAGAGACCCAGTACTTC. Its protein product is CASSQGRQKETQYF.

At least ten counts were recorded for this clonotype. This chain uses TRBV4-1 with TRBJ1-1; D gene uncertain. V lost 4 bases and J lost 4, with 10 bases in between. The CDR3 sequence is 13 residues long. The V gene's germline CDR1 is MGHRA and CDR2 YSYEKL. CDR3: CASSRGDATEAFF. DNA for the CDR3: TGCGCCAGCAGCCGAGGAGACGCCACTGAAGCTTTCTTT.

This clonotype was observed at least ten times. The CDR3: CASSVGAGSYGYTF. In DNA, the CDR3 is TGTGCCAGCAGCGTAGGAGCAGGGAGCTATGGCTACACCTTC. The chain has TRBV9 and TRBJ1-2; D is possibly TRBD1 (5 bases). The CDR3 extends over 14 amino acids. V was clipped by 0 bases and J by 4 bases, with 10 bases between them. Germline V gives CDR1 SGDLS, CDR2 YYNGEE. Supplemented by reference TRBV9 and TRBJ1-2, the full variable domain reads DSGVTQTPKHLITATGQRVTLRCSPRSGDLSVYWYQQSLDQGLQFLIQYYNGEERAKGNILERFSAQQFPDLHSELNLSSLELGDSALYFCASSVGAGSYGYTFGSGTRLTVV.